Below are 30 T cell receptor beta chains sequenced from a single sample in a study of T cells in Graves' hyperthyroidism and ophthalmopathy (dated by TCRdb to between 2018 and 2021). The library relied on multiplex PCR. The sequencer listed for this sample is Illumina HiSeq 2000. The TCR beta CDR3 regions were amplified from the RNA transcripts. A first-round RT-PCR of the TCR CDR3 used the HTBI primer set with the Qiagen OneStep RT-PCR kit. Through fastp at Q25 and MiXCR, TCRdb rebuilt clones from the public reads, retaining in-frame beta chains. For every CDR3 protein sequence, its rows merge into one entry that carries the most common genes and DNA. The sample table records fewer than 700,000 distinct CDR3 sequences; 15% to 20% of these occur just once. The top ten constitute 3.8% of the sample. The sample consisted of blood. Every receptor here comes from a woman under 40 with Graves' hyperthyroidism.

A few counts support this clonotype. The rearrangement links TRBV4-1 to TRBJ2-1, with 8 nucleotides matching TRBD2. With V trimmed by 3 bases and J by 9 bases, 7 bases remained unmatched. Germline V gene lookup returns CDR1 MGHRA and CDR2 YSYEKL. The length of the CDR3 is 14 residues. The CDR3: CASSHSREGSEQFF. Here the CDR3 DNA reads TGCGCCAGCAGCCATTCCCGGGAGGGCAGTGAGCAGTTCTTC.

Note on this clonotype: At one end the junction does not follow the germline gene, possibly because of a read error. V gene TRBV13 combines with J gene TRBJ2-2, with 11 bases that match TRBD1. There are 16 residues in the CDR3. Germline loops: CDR1 PRHDT, CDR2 FYEKMQ (reference sequence). CDR3 residues: CASSLGTGGSTGELFF. The CDR3 DNA sequence: TGTGCCAGCAGCCTAGGGACAGGGGGATCCACCGGGGAGCTGTTTTTT.

This CDR3 reads CASSPPSSGSHEQYF. CDR3 sequence (DNA): TGTGCCAGCTCACCACCGTCTAGCGGGAGCCACGAGCAGTACTTC. This chain joins TRBV18 and TRBJ2-7; TRBD2 matches at 10 bases. After removal of 0 bases from V and 5 bases from J, the junction contained 4 bases not matched to a gene. Germline CDR1 reads KGHSH; CDR2 reads LQKENI. The CDR3 has 15 residues.

This clonotype was observed at least ten times. V is TRBV7-2 and J is TRBJ2-3; possible D gene TRBD2, 5 bases. The CDR3 has 13 amino acids. The V gene's germline CDR1 is SGHTA and CDR2 FQGNSA. V was shortened by 1 base and J by 8 bases, with 10 bases between the two germline ends. The CDR3 is CASSLGTSATQYF. DNA for the CDR3: TGTGCCAGCAGCTTAGGAACTAGTGCTACGCAGTATTTT. Together with reference TRBV7-2 and TRBJ2-3, the CDR3 gives the full variable domain: GAGVSQSPSNKVTEKGKDVELRCDPISGHTALYWYRQSLGQGLEFLIYFQGNSAPDKSGLPSDRFSAERTGGSVSTLTIQRTQQEDSAVYLCASSLGTSATQYFGPGTRLTVL.

The table lists this clonotype with a few counts. V usage is TRBV5-1 and J usage is TRBJ2-2; no clear D gene. The CDR3 length is 15 residues. Germline assignment: CDR1 SGHRS and CDR2 YFSETQ. The V gene lost 4 bases and the J gene lost 6 bases, with 16 bases spanning the gap. The chain's CDR3 is CASSIDTSAAGELFF. The CDR3 bases are TGCGCCAGCAGCATAGACACGAGTGCAGCCGGGGAGCTGTTTTTT.

There are many counts of this clonotype. The chain recombines TRBV2 with TRBJ1-5; D gene uncertain. CDR1 SNHLY and CDR2 FYNNEI come from the germline V gene. With 5 bases removed from V and 1 base from J, the gap between germline ends came to 9 bases. The CDR3 has 14 residues. CDR3 nucleotide sequence: TGTGCCAGCAGTATTAAAGGGAGCAATCAGCCCCAGCATTTT. Translation gives CASSIKGSNQPQHF.

At least ten counts were recorded for this clonotype. V gene TRBV30 combines with J gene TRBJ2-7, with D tentatively TRBD1 (5 bases). This CDR3 is built from 15 residues. From germline, CDR1 is GTSNPN and CDR2 SVGIG (reference sequence). Trimming removed 0 bases from V and 3 bases from J, with 15 bases in between. The CDR3 region is CAWSVSAGLDYEQYF. For the CDR3, the DNA is TGTGCCTGGAGTGTAAGTGCAGGGTTGGACTACGAGCAGTACTTC.

The gene calls are TRBV18 and TRBJ2-7; possibly TRBD2 for D (5 bases). The V gene lost 6 bases and the J gene lost 6 bases, with 18 bases spanning the gap. This CDR3 has 14 amino acids. CDR1 KGHSH and CDR2 LQKENI come from the germline V gene. The CDR3 DNA reads TGTGCCAGCTCCTCGGCACTAGTAGCTGCCGAGCAGTACTTC. As protein: CASSSALVAAEQYF.

The rearrangement links TRBV20-1 to TRBJ2-3; 7 positions match TRBD2. This CDR3 is built from 16 residues. CDR1 and CDR2 (germline): DFQATT, SNEGSKA (reference sequence). V lost 5 bases to trimming and J lost 0 bases; unmatched junction nucleotides: 11. The CDR3 DNA reads TGCAGTGCTCCCAGCGGGAACCCAACTAGCACAGATACGCAGTATTTT. Translation gives CSAPSGNPTSTDTQYF.

The chain is built from TRBV7-2 and TRBJ2-7; 12 nucleotides line up with TRBD1. Germline CDR1 reads SGHTA; CDR2 reads FQGNSA. V dropped 3 bases and J dropped 5; count of bases not matched to a gene: 8. The CDR3 covers 16 residues. The CDR3: CASSLAPGQGANEQYF. Here the CDR3 DNA reads TGTGCCAGCAGCTTGGCCCCGGGACAGGGGGCCAACGAGCAGTACTTC.

The chain links TRBV15 to TRBJ1-5; D is uncertain. CDR1 is LNHNV, CDR2 YYDKDF, per germline (reference sequence). V was shortened by 3 bases and J by 2 bases, with 8 bases between the two germline ends. This CDR3 has 14 amino acids. CDR3 sequence: CATSRRLGNQPQHF. CDR3 sequence (DNA): TGTGCCACCAGCAGGAGACTAGGCAATCAGCCCCAGCATTTT.

This clonotype was seen at least ten times. CDR3 DNA sequence: TGCAGCGTAGGGGGGCCGGGGAATGAGCAGTTCTTC. Encoded protein: CSVGGPGNEQFF. The chain uses TRBV29-1 and TRBJ2-1; the D call may be TRBD1 or TRBD2 (6 bases each). There are 12 residues in the CDR3. CDR1 and CDR2 from the germline V gene are SQVTM and ANQGSEA. V gave up 6 bases and J gave up 7 bases, with 13 bases separating them.

This clonotype was seen only a few times. The gene calls are TRBV12-3 or TRBV12-4 and TRBJ2-1; D is undetermined. CDR3 length: 14 amino acids. V lost 5 bases and J lost 3, with 11 bases in between. The DNA of the CDR3 is TGTGCCAGCAGTCCTGACAAAATCTACAATGAGCAGTTCTTC. Translating gives CASSPDKIYNEQFF.

This clonotype was seen ten or more times. The CDR3 spells CASARAGGNGYTF. For the CDR3, the DNA is TGTGCCAGCGCCAGGGCAGGGGGTAACGGCTACACCTTC. The chain is built from TRBV6-1 and TRBJ1-2; 7 nucleotides match TRBD1. Germline CDR1 is MNHNS and CDR2 is SASEGT. This CDR3 is 13 amino acids long. Trimming took 8 bases from V and 8 from J; bases not matched to a gene: 11.

The J gene is TRBJ1-6, the V gene TRBV5-1; no firm D call. The germline V gene encodes CDR1 SGHRS and CDR2 YFSETQ. CDR3 length: 14 residues. V dropped 1 base and J dropped 5 bases, with 7 bases sitting between them. As DNA, the CDR3 is TGCGCCAGCAGCTTGACCCGGAATAATTCACCCCTCCACTTT. This codes for CASSLTRNNSPLHF.

In the case of this clonotype: Given a much more abundant clone one base away, this may be a read error. CDR3 sequence (DNA): TGTGCCAGCAGTTTAGAGGTTGACCGCACAGATACGCGGTATTTT. This sequence encodes CASSLEVDRTDTRYF. The V gene is TRBV12-3 or TRBV12-4, the J gene TRBJ2-3; no definite D call. CDR3 length: 15 amino acids.

This clonotype was detected ten times or more. This chain connects TRBV28 to TRBJ2-1; tentatively, D is TRBD2 (7 bases). CDR3 length: 14 amino acids. The V end lost 3 bases, the J end lost 4 bases, and 10 bases lay between the germline ends. Germline V lookup: CDR1 MDHEN, CDR2 SYDVKM. The CDR3: CASSLGGAYNEQFF. CDR3 nucleotides: TGTGCCAGCAGTTTGGGGGGGGCTTACAATGAGCAGTTCTTC.

This clonotype came up a few times. V gene TRBV11-1 combines with J gene TRBJ2-4, with 7 bases that match TRBD2. After removal of 4 bases from V and 6 bases from J, the junction contained 12 bases not matched to a gene. Germline V CDR1 and CDR2: SGHAT, FQDESV (reference sequence). The CDR3 length is 16 residues. The CDR3, as DNA: TGTGCCAGCAGCTCCCCGAAGGGGCGCGGGGGAAACATTCAGTACTTC. Protein sequence: CASSSPKGRGGNIQYF.

Concerning this clonotype itself: A read error may explain this, as a much larger clone is one base away. The chain recombines TRBV4-1 with TRBJ1-5, with TRBD1 matching over 7 bases. The CDR3 runs 15 residues. CDR1 and CDR2 (germline): MGHRA, YSYEKL. The V gene end was trimmed by 4 bases and the J gene end by 6 bases; junction bases not matched to a gene: 9. The CDR3 protein is CASSRGDTGVQPQHF. CDR3 DNA sequence: TGCGCCAGCAGCCGCGGTGATACAGGGGTTCAGCCCCAGCATTTT.

The CDR3 spells CASSFPTFDRTSNTGELFF. The CDR3 DNA follows: TGCGCCAGCAGCTTTCCCACTTTCGACAGGACCTCGAACACCGGGGAGCTGTTTTTT. The rearrangement uses TRBV5-1 and TRBJ2-2, with D perhaps TRBD1 (6 bases). Germline V gene lookup returns CDR1 SGHRS and CDR2 YFSETQ. This CDR3 is 19 amino acids long. V was trimmed by 2 bases and J by 0 bases, leaving 20 bases between them. The whole variable domain, remainder taken from reference TRBV5-1 and TRBJ2-2, is KAGVTQTPRYLIKTRGQQVTLSCSPISGHRSVSWYQQTPGQGLQFLFEYFSETQRNKGNFPGRFSGRQFSNSRSEMNVSTLELGDSALYLCASSFPTFDRTSNTGELFFGEGSRLTVL.

This clonotype was observed a few times. This chain links TRBV28 with TRBJ2-1; D assignment may be TRBD1 or TRBD2 (5 bases each). The length of the CDR3 is 13 residues. Germline V CDR1 and CDR2: MDHEN, SYDVKM. The germline V and J ends were trimmed by 8 bases and 12 bases, with 20 bases remaining between them. The CDR3 DNA follows: TGTGCCAGCGTGAGGGGCAGGGACCATGGGCAGTTCTTC. Translated: CASVRGRDHGQFF.

The genes are TRBV7-9 and TRBJ2-4; D is unclear. In germline, CDR1 is SEHNR, CDR2 FQNEAQ (reference sequence). The CDR3 length is 16 residues. The V gene lost 4 bases and the J gene lost 1 base, with 14 bases spanning the gap. The DNA of the CDR3 is TGTGCCAGCAGCTCAGGACCCGTCGGGGCCAAAAACATTCAGTACTTC. It specifies CASSSGPVGAKNIQYF.

This clonotype occurred many times. The chain carries TRBV2 and TRBJ2-1; 14 bases are shared with TRBD2. The CDR3 consists of 17 residues. V lost 4 bases, J lost 0 bases, and 2 bases stayed unmatched. Germline V lookup: CDR1 SNHLY, CDR2 FYNNEI. Written as DNA, the CDR3 is TGTGCCAGCAGTGGGACTAGCGGGAGGTTCTCCTACAATGAGCAGTTCTTC. It translates to CASSGTSGRFSYNEQFF. Looking up the rest from reference TRBV2 and TRBJ2-1 gives the full variable domain: EPEVTQTPSHQVTQMGQEVILRCVPISNHLYFYWYRQILGQKVEFLVSFYNNEISEKSEIFDDQFSVERPDGSNFTLKIRSTKLEDSAMYFCASSGTSGRFSYNEQFFGPGTRLTVL.

Ten or more counts support this clonotype. The chain carries TRBV9 and TRBJ2-7; 7 nucleotides match TRBD2. In germline, CDR1 is SGDLS, CDR2 YYNGEE. Trimming at V came to 2 bases and at J to 0 bases, leaving 2 bases not matched to a gene. This CDR3 has 14 residues. The CDR3 nucleotides read TGTGCCAGCAGCGTCGGGGGGAGCTCCTACGAGCAGTACTTC. Encoded protein: CASSVGGSSYEQYF.

This clonotype was detected ten times or more. V gene TRBV3-1 combines with J gene TRBJ2-2, with D possibly matching TRBD1 (6 bases). Germline V gene sequence: CDR1 LGHDT, CDR2 YNNKEL (reference sequence). V was shortened by 0 bases and J by 5 bases, with 7 bases between the two germline ends. The CDR3 sequence is 14 residues long. The CDR3 nucleotides read TGTGCCAGCAGCCAAGATCAGGGGACCGGGGAGCTGTTTTTT. Translated: CASSQDQGTGELFF. The full variable domain, rest sourced from reference TRBV3-1 and TRBJ2-2, is DTAVSQTPKYLVTQMGNDKSIKCEQNLGHDTMYWYKQDSKKFLKIMFSYNNKELIINETVPNRFSPKSPDKAHLNLHINSLELGDSAVYFCASSQDQGTGELFFGEGSRLTVL.

At least ten counts were recorded for this clonotype. V and J are TRBV20-1 and TRBJ1-1; maybe TRBD1 (6 bases). Germline-derived CDR1 and CDR2 are DFQATT and SNEGSKA (reference sequence). V dropped 1 base and J dropped 3 bases, with 21 bases sitting between them. This CDR3 is built from 17 residues. The CDR3 loop is CSARVQGQSLTHTEAFF. CDR3 sequence (DNA): TGCAGTGCTAGAGTCCAGGGGCAGTCTCTTACCCACACTGAAGCTTTCTTT.

This clonotype was counted at least ten times. The chain is built from TRBV30 and TRBJ1-3; D is unresolved. V lost 0 bases, J lost 2 bases, and 14 bases lay in between. CDR3 length: 16 residues. The germline gives CDR1 GTSNPN, CDR2 SVGIG (reference sequence). CDR3 loop: CAWSVPPTWAGNTIYF. For the CDR3, the DNA is TGTGCCTGGAGTGTACCCCCGACATGGGCTGGAAACACCATATATTTT.

This clonotype showed up many times. The gene calls are TRBV3-1 and TRBJ2-2; no firm D call. With 0 bases removed from V and 4 bases from J, the gap between germline ends came to 6 bases. The CDR3 runs 14 residues. The germline V gene has CDR1 LGHDT and CDR2 YNNKEL (reference sequence). The CDR3 sequence: CASSQDSGTGELFF. CDR3 nucleotide sequence: TGTGCCAGCAGCCAAGATTCAGGCACCGGGGAGCTGTTTTTT.

The sample holds a few counts of this clonotype. This chain connects TRBV13 to TRBJ1-1; D possibly corresponds to TRBD1 (5 bases). The CDR3 loop spans 17 amino acids. CDR1 and CDR2 (germline): PRHDT, FYEKMQ (reference sequence). Trimming shortened V by 5 bases and J by 5 bases, and 24 bases separated the two germline ends. The CDR3 nucleotides are TGTGCCAGCAGCATCAGGGTAGGTAGTATTGCGGGAACTGAAGCTTTCTTT. This gives the protein CASSIRVGSIAGTEAFF.

This clonotype was seen only a few times. This chain links TRBV29-1 with TRBJ2-1; TRBD2 matches 11 bases. J lost 1 base, V lost 4 bases, and 15 bases had no gene match. The CDR3 covers 19 residues. The V gene's germline CDR1 is SQVTM and CDR2 ANQGSEA. The CDR3 sequence is CSVVGGSTSGMRSYNEQFF. DNA for the CDR3: TGCAGCGTTGTCGGGGGTTCGACTAGCGGGATGAGGTCCTACAATGAGCAGTTCTTC.